The TCR beta chain described here comes from a study of blood T cell repertoires in COVID-19. Study-level background: The United States, Italy and Spain were the sources of the acute and convalescent COVID-19 samples.

CDR3 size: 14 residues. Looked up from germline, CDR1 is SGHKS and CDR2 is YYEKEE (reference sequence). Trimming removed 0 bases from V and 1 base from J, with 7 bases in between. Libraries were prepared by immunoSEQ multiplex PCR; TCRdb keeps only in-frame clonotypes and omits some of them. The top ten clones hold about 8.9% of a sample with about 310,000 clones, about 87% of them seen once. The sequencing sample was made of PBMCs or T cells enriched from blood (not recorded which). The rearrangement uses TRBV5-5 and TRBJ2-5; TRBD2 is a possible D gene (5 bases). The clonotype originates from a woman between 18 and 29 years old who had recovered from COVID-19. The CDR3 protein is CASSLERLQETQYF. The CDR3 DNA reads as TGTGCCAGCAGCTTGGAGCGGCTCCAAGAGACCCAGTACTTC.